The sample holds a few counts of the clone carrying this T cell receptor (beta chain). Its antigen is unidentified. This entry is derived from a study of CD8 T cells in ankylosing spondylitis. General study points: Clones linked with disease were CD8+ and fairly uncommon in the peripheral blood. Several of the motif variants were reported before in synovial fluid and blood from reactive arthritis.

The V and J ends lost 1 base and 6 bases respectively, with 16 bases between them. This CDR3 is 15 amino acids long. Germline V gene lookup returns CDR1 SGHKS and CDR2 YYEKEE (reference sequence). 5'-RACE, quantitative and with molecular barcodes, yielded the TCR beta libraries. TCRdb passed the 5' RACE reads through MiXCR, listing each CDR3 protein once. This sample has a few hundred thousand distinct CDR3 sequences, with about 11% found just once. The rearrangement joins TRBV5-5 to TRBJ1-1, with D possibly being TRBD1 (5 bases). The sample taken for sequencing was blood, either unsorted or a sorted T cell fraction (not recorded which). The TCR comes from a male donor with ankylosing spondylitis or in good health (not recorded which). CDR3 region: CASSLLRQRVAEAFF. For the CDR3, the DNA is TGTGCCAGCAGCTTGCTCCGACAGAGAGTCGCTGAAGCTTTCTTT.